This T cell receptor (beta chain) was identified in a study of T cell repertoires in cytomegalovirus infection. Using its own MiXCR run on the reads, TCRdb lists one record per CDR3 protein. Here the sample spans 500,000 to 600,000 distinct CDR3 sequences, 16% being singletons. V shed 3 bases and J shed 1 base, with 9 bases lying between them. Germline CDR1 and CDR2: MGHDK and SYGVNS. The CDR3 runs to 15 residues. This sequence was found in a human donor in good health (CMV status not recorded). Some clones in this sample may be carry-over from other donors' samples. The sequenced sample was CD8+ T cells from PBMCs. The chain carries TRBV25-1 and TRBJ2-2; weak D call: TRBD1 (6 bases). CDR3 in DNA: TGTGCCAGCAGTGACGGGACACTGAACACCGGGGAGCTGTTTTTT. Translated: CASSDGTLNTGELFF. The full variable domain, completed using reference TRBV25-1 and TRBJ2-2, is EADIYQTPRYLVIGTGKKITLECSQTMGHDKMYWYQQDPGMELHLIHYSYGVNSTEKGDLSSESTVSRIRTEHFPLTLESARPSHTSQYLCASSDGTLNTGELFFGEGSRLTVL.